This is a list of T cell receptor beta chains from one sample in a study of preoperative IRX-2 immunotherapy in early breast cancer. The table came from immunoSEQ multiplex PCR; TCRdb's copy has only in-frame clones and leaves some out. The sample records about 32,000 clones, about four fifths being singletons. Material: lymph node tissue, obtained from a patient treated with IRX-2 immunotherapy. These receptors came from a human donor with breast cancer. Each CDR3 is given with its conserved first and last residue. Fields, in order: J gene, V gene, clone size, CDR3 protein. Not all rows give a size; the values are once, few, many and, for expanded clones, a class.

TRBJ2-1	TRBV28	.	CASSFIVLPVNEQFF
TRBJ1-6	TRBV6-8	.	CASRGPYTGTGYSPLHF
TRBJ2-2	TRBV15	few	CATETAGYHTGELFF
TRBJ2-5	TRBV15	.	CATSPQRRIQETQYF
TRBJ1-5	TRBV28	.	CASSFQGDLDQPQHF
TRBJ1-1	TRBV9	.	CASSEETNTEAFF
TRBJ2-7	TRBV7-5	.	CASSLWAGGTAYEQYF
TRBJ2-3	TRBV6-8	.	CAISAKAGGLDTQYF
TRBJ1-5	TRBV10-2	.	CASSPWNQPQHF
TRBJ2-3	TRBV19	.	CATTTGGSTDTQYF
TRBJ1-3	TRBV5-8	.	CASSLGVGNTIYF
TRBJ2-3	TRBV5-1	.	CASRTGLRGDTQYF
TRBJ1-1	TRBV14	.	CASSQGSVGSTEAFF
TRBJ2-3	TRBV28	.	CASSSWTSGRAGDTQYF
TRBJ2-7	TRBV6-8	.	CASSYSPTGYEQYF
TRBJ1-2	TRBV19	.	CASTQRAGEANYGYTF
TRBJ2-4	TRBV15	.	CATSRVYVAKNIQYF
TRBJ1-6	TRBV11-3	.	CASSVRDRGNSPLHF
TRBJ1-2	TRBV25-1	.	CASERGRGGYTF
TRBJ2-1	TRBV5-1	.	CASSLAGGQREANEQFF
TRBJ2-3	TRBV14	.	CASSQTGGPSDTQYF
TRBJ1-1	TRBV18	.	CASSLHPTGEAFF
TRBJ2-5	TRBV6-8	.	CASSYSASGSGETQYF
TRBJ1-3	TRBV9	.	CASQSSSGNTIYF
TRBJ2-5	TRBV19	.	CASSPLTGPGTQYF
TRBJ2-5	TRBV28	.	CASSPGQAWATQYF
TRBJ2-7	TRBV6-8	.	CASSKLGTVSSPQDEQYF
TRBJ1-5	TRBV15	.	CLAQGAYYSNQPQHF
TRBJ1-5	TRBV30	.	CAWSFRVNQPQHF
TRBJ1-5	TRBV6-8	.	CASRQGTDNQPQHF
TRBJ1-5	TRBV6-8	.	CASRTGGWYQPQHF
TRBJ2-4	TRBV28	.	CASSFRGAKNIQYF
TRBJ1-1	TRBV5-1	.	CASSSQGLNTEAFF
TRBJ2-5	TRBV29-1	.	CSVLETQETQYF
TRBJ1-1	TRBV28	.	CASSFPGAVTEAFF
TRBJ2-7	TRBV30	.	CAWRTYHEQYF
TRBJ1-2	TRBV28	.	CASSLSQAPVYGYTF
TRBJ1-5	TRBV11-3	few	CASSHPDRGRQPQHF
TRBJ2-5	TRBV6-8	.	CASRHGQGGETQYF
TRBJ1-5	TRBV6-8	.	CASRLSQQGRNQPQHF
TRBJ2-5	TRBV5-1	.	CASTGQGASRETQYF
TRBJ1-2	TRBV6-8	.	CASIRGRGDYGYTF
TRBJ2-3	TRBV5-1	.	CASKDRGNTDTQYF
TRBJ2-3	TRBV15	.	CATSRAGGETDTQYF
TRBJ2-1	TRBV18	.	CASSPEGLTSGVYNEQFF
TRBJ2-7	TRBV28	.	CASTRRLQGAYEQYF
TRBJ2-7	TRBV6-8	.	CAPNQRASYEQYF
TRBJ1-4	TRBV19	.	CASRPFATNEKLFF
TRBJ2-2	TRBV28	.	CASSSPLVAGELFF
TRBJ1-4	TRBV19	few	CASSAGPEEKLFF
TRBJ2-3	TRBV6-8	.	CASSVGSSTDTQYF
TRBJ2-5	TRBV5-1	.	CASRRGQGMKETQYF
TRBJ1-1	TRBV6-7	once	CAISEYSRNGGEAFF
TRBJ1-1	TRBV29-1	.	CSVHTGGDTEAFF
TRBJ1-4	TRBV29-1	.	CSVEGRGNEKLFF
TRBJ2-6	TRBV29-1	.	CSVNQRDIYSGANVLTF
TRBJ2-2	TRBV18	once	CASSPPSGPIGELFF